This paragraph covers one T cell receptor beta chain sequence. What it binds is unknown. This entry comes from a study of T cell responses to AZD1222 COVID-19 vaccine. Study-level points and caveats: It was only 6 or 7 AZD1222 recipients who were seropositive at baseline. After the peak T cell response, and only then, were repertoires sampled. The donor cohort was predominantly white British with a female majority, and clonal diversity may have been underestimated. Regions 160-218 and 743-854 dominated among vaccine-associated CD4 TCRs spanning spike.

Profiling relied on immunoSEQ multiplex PCR, and the TCRdb table lists in-frame clones only, not all of them. In the table there are 80,000 to 90,000 clones, roughly 90% of which are singletons. Trimming pared 3 bases from V and 0 bases from J, leaving 5 bases between. The germline gives CDR1 LNHDA, CDR2 SQIVND (reference sequence). There are 13 residues in the CDR3. The sequencing here drew on peripheral blood, taken on day 0 of MenACWY control vaccination. The chain links TRBV19 to TRBJ1-1; D is uncertain. This TCR derives from an adult in good health. Here the CDR3 reads CASSMNLNTEAFF. In DNA form, the CDR3 reads TGTGCCAGTAGTATGAACTTGAACACTGAAGCTTTCTTT.